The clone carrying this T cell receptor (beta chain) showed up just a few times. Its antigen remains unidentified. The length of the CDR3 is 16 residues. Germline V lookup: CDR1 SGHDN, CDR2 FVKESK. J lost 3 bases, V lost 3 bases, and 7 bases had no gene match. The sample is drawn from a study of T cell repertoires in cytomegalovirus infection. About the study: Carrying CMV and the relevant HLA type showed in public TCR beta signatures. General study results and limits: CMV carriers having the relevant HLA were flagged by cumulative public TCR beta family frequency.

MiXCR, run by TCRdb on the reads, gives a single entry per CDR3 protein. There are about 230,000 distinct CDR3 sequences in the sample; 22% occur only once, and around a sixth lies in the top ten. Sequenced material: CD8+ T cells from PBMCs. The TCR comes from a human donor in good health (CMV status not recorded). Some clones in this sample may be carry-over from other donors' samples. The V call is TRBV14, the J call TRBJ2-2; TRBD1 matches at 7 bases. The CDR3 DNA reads TGTGCCAGCAGCCATACCGGGACAGCCTACACCGGGGAGCTGTTTTTT. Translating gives CASSHTGTAYTGELFF.